One sample yielded the 31 T cell receptor beta chains listed below, sequenced in a study of blood T cell repertoires in COVID-19. Assay used: immunoSEQ multiplex PCR; TCRdb lists only in-frame clones, some missing. The repertoire holds roughly 120,000 clones, with roughly four fifths as singletons. Specimen: peripheral blood. The origin of the receptors is a man aged 65 to 79 with active or convalescent COVID-19.

The V call is TRBV18, the J call TRBJ1-1; no firm D call. The CDR3 is 13 amino acids. Germline CDR1 reads KGHSH; CDR2 reads LQKENI. The ends were cut back, 5 bases at V and 3 bases at J, with 10 bases in the middle. CDR3 sequence reads: CASSALSDTEAFF. CDR3 DNA sequence: TGTGCCAGCTCAGCCCTGTCGGACACTGAAGCTTTCTTT.

J is TRBJ2-4 and V is TRBV6-5; no reliable D call. The CDR3 runs to 15 residues. From germline, CDR1 is MNHEY and CDR2 SVGAGI. With 10 bases removed from V and 0 bases from J, the gap between germline ends came to 16 bases. The CDR3 nucleotides are TGTGCCACCAAATCGGCGGAACTAGCCAAAAACATTCAGTACTTC. Protein: CATKSAELAKNIQYF.

This CDR3 reads CASSLGRVSNTGELFF. The CDR3 DNA is TGTGCCAGCAGCTTAGGCAGGGTTTCAAACACCGGGGAGCTGTTTTTT. The V and J genes are TRBV7-2 and TRBJ2-2; tentatively, D is TRBD1 (5 bases). V was clipped by 1 base and J by 2 bases, with 11 bases between them. The CDR3 is 16 residues long. From germline, CDR1 is SGHTA and CDR2 FQGNSA.

The chain links TRBV4-2 to TRBJ1-6; 7 positions agree with TRBD1. Germline trimming cut 0 bases from V and 10 bases from J; bases unmatched to any gene: 3. The CDR3 is 14 residues long. Looked up from germline, CDR1 is LGHNA and CDR2 is YNFKEQ. CDR3 loop: CASSQDNRGSPLHF. The CDR3 DNA reads TGTGCCAGCAGCCAAGATAACAGGGGCTCACCCCTCCACTTT.

The chain joins TRBV6-4 to TRBJ2-2; D is perhaps TRBD1 (6 bases). With 6 bases removed from V and 5 bases from J, the gap between germline ends came to 13 bases. The CDR3 is 14 residues long. The germline V gene has CDR1 MRHNA and CDR2 SNTAGT. The CDR3 spells CASSRTTGTGELFF. The CDR3 nucleotides read TGTGCCAGCAGCCGCACAACAGGGACCGGGGAGCTGTTTTTT.

The chain combines TRBV5-6 with TRBJ2-7; 10 bases are shared with TRBD1. The CDR3 has 15 amino acids. Looked up from germline, CDR1 is SGHDT and CDR2 is YYEEEE. V was clipped by 0 bases and J by 5 bases; unmatched bases: 5. The CDR3 DNA is TGTGCCAGCAGCTTGGGACAGGGGGCTATCCACGAGCAGTACTTC. As protein: CASSLGQGAIHEQYF.

The chain is built from TRBV19 and TRBJ2-1; 7 bases map to TRBD2. CDR3 length: 16 residues. From germline, CDR1 is LNHDA and CDR2 SQIVND (reference sequence). Trimming at V came to 5 bases and at J to 8 bases, leaving 15 bases not matched to a gene. CDR3 protein: CASSPQAAGVRHEQFF. CDR3 nucleotide sequence: TGTGCCAGTAGTCCGCAGGCGGCGGGAGTGAGGCATGAGCAGTTCTTC.

The chain couples TRBV5-5 to TRBJ1-1; TRBD1 might be the D (6 bases). This CDR3 contains 16 residues. V was cut by 0 bases and J by 4 bases, with 16 bases left in between. Per the germline V gene, CDR1 is SGHKS and CDR2 is YYEKEE (reference sequence). This chain's CDR3 is CASSLEPGVSITEAFF. For the CDR3, the DNA is TGTGCCAGCAGCTTGGAACCAGGGGTCTCTATCACTGAAGCTTTCTTT.

The rearrangement uses TRBV7-9 and TRBJ2-3, with TRBD2 matching 9 bases. Germline V gives CDR1 SEHNR, CDR2 FQNEAQ (reference sequence). Trimming removed 5 bases from V and 4 bases from J; junction bases left unmatched: 4. The CDR3 contains 14 residues. The CDR3 DNA is TGTGCCAGCAGCCGACGACTAGCGGCAGATACGCAGTATTTT. Protein sequence: CASSRRLAADTQYF.

This clone was picked up one time. This chain uses TRBV21-1 with TRBJ1-5; whether TRBD1, the table's D call, matches the DNA was not checked. TRBV21-1 is given as a pseudogene. There are 17 residues in the CDR3. The CDR3: CASSKEAGEGGNQPQHF. The CDR3 region has the DNA TGTGCCAGCAGCAAAGAGGCAGGGGAAGGCGGCAATCAGCCCCAGCATTTT.

The J gene is TRBJ1-6, the V gene TRBV5-1; possibly TRBD1 for D (5 bases). The V and J ends lost 3 bases and 8 bases respectively, with 9 bases between them. The length of the CDR3 is 13 residues. Per the germline V gene, CDR1 is SGHRS and CDR2 is YFSETQ. CDR3 in DNA: TGCGCCAGCAGCTGGTCACAGGATTCACCCCTCCACTTT. This gives the protein CASSWSQDSPLHF.

The sample holds a few counts of this clone. The gene calls are TRBV11-3 and TRBJ1-1; 7 nucleotides agree with TRBD1. V shed 4 bases and J 1 base; nucleotides not matched to a gene: 6. Germline V gives CDR1 SGHNT, CDR2 YENEEA. CDR3 length: 15 amino acids. DNA of the CDR3: TGTGCCAGCAGCTCTGTGACAGGGCGGAACACTGAAGCTTTCTTT. Translating gives CASSSVTGRNTEAFF.

The gene calls are TRBV6-4 and TRBJ1-2, with 8 bases lining up with TRBD1. The junction had 9 bases not matched to a gene; V was cut back by 5 bases and J by 4 bases. CDR1 is MRHNA, CDR2 SNTAGT, per germline. The CDR3 loop spans 15 amino acids. CDR3 bases: TGTGCCAGCAGTACTTCAGGGGGCGCTTTCTATGGCTACACCTTC. It encodes CASSTSGGAFYGYTF.

This chain links TRBV11-2 with TRBJ2-7; 9 nucleotides agree with TRBD2. V was clipped by 1 base and J by 2 bases; unmatched bases: 3. Per germline, CDR1 SGHAT and CDR2 FQNNGV. This CDR3 has 15 amino acids. CDR3 residues: CASSLGGGRAYEQYF. In DNA, the CDR3 is TGTGCCAGCAGCTTAGGGGGCGGGAGGGCCTACGAGCAGTACTTC.

The chain carries TRBV6-1 and TRBJ2-5; 8 bases line up with TRBD1. The CDR3 extends over 15 amino acids. CDR1 is MNHNS and CDR2 is SASEGT in the germline V gene. The J segment lost 6 bases and the V segment lost 2 bases, leaving 8 bases of the junction unmatched. CDR3 sequence: CASSERPGGGKTQYF. Written as DNA, the CDR3 is TGTGCCAGCAGTGAACGGCCAGGGGGCGGGAAGACCCAGTACTTC.

The V call is TRBV30, the J call TRBJ1-6; 9 positions match TRBD1. The junction had 11 bases not matched to a gene; V was cut back by 5 bases and J by 9 bases. The V gene's germline CDR1 is GTSNPN and CDR2 SVGIG (reference sequence). The CDR3 runs 15 residues. CDR3 nucleotide sequence: TGTGCCTGGGACTCAGGGACAGGGAGACGTTCACCCCTCCACTTT. It is translated as CAWDSGTGRRSPLHF. Full variable domain (outside the CDR3, taken from reference TRBV30 and TRBJ1-6): SQTIHQWPATLVQPVGSPLSLECTVEGTSNPNLYWYRQAAGRGLQLLFYSVGIGQISSEVPQNLSASRPQDRQFILSSKKLLLSDSGFYLCAWDSGTGRRSPLHFGNGTRLTVT.

This clone was seen a handful of times. V usage is TRBV7-2 and J usage is TRBJ1-6, with 7 nucleotides matching TRBD1. V gave up 1 base and J gave up 3 bases; unmatched junction bases: 6. The V gene's germline CDR1 is SGHTA and CDR2 FQGNSA. This CDR3 contains 17 residues. The CDR3 DNA follows: TGTGCCAGCAGCTTAGGGCCTTGGGACAGCTATAATTCACCCCTCCACTTT. Protein: CASSLGPWDSYNSPLHF.

The rearrangement joins TRBV27 to TRBJ2-7, with TRBD1 matching 12 bases. The length of the CDR3 is 14 residues. Germline trimming cut 6 bases from V and 6 bases from J; bases unmatched to any gene: 6. Germline CDR1 is MNHEY and CDR2 is SMNVEV (reference sequence). Written as DNA, the CDR3 is TGTGCCAGCAGAACCGGGACAGGGGGCCGCGAGCAGTACTTC. Translated, it gives CASRTGTGGREQYF.

The V gene is TRBV7-2, the J gene TRBJ2-1; D not certain. Germline V lookup: CDR1 SGHTA, CDR2 FQGNSA. This CDR3 has 13 amino acids. V gave up 1 base and J gave up 15 bases, with 16 bases separating them. CDR3 sequence: CASSLVASQTWFF. As DNA, the CDR3 is TGTGCCAGCAGCTTAGTTGCTAGTCAAACCTGGTTCTTC. The variable domain in full, completed from reference TRBV7-2 and TRBJ2-1, reads GAGVSQSPSNKVTEKGKDVELRCDPISGHTALYWYRQSLGQGLEFLIYFQGNSAPDKSGLPSDRFSAERTGGSVSTLTIQRTQQEDSAVYLCASSLVASQTWFFGPGTRLTVL.

The rearrangement uses TRBV3-1 (or the pseudogene TRBV3-2) and TRBJ1-3, with no clear D. The CDR3 spans 15 residues. Germline CDR1 LGHDT, CDR2 YNNKEL (reference sequence). The V gene lost 0 bases and the J gene lost 4 bases, with 10 bases spanning the gap. For the CDR3, the DNA is TGTGCCAGCAGCCAAGATTTGAGTCTCGGAAACACCATATATTTT. It specifies CASSQDLSLGNTIYF.

This chain joins TRBV7-2 and TRBJ1-2; 11 positions match TRBD1. The junction had 5 bases not matched to a gene; V was cut back by 2 bases and J by 3 bases. The CDR3 covers 16 residues. Germline CDR1 SGHTA, CDR2 FQGNSA. The CDR3 coding sequence is TGTGCCAGCAGCTTAACGGGGGACAGGGGGTACTATGGCTACACCTTC. It is translated as CASSLTGDRGYYGYTF.

This rearrangement joins TRBV28 to TRBJ1-5; D is unclear. The ends were cut back, 3 bases at V and 3 bases at J, with 12 bases in the middle. Germline CDR1 MDHEN, CDR2 SYDVKM. The CDR3 sequence is 15 residues long. CDR3 sequence (DNA): TGTGCCAGCAGTTTGAGTGGGCCATCCAATCAGCCCCAGCATTTT. Translating it yields CASSLSGPSNQPQHF.

This clone was observed a single time. The V call is TRBV19, the J call TRBJ1-2, with a possible D match to TRBD1 (6 bases). Germline loops: CDR1 LNHDA, CDR2 SQIVND (reference sequence). V dropped 7 bases and J dropped 4 bases, with 10 bases sitting between them. The length of the CDR3 is 12 residues. The CDR3 sequence: CASNNRVYGYTF. CDR3 DNA: TGTGCCAGTAATAACAGGGTCTATGGCTACACCTTC.

The gene calls are TRBV5-1 and TRBJ2-2; 9 bases line up with TRBD2. The CDR3 covers 15 residues. The trim removed 1 base at V and 3 bases at J, leaving 1 base unmatched. Looked up from germline, CDR1 is SGHRS and CDR2 is YFSETQ. The CDR3 DNA reads as TGCGCCAGCAGCTTGCTAGCGGGGTACACCGGGGAGCTGTTTTTT. It encodes CASSLLAGYTGELFF. The whole variable domain, filled in from reference TRBV5-1 and TRBJ2-2, reads KAGVTQTPRYLIKTRGQQVTLSCSPISGHRSVSWYQQTPGQGLQFLFEYFSETQRNKGNFPGRFSGRQFSNSRSEMNVSTLELGDSALYLCASSLLAGYTGELFFGEGSRLTVL.

J is TRBJ2-6 and V is TRBV7-9, with D perhaps TRBD1 (5 bases). Trimming took off 1 base at V and 0 bases at J, with 10 bases between the two ends. Looked up from germline, CDR1 is SEHNR and CDR2 is FQNEAQ (reference sequence). The CDR3 spans 17 residues. CDR3 loop: CASSLGQGLSGANVLTF. The CDR3 nucleotides read TGTGCCAGCAGCTTAGGGCAGGGCCTCTCTGGGGCCAACGTCCTGACTTTC.

This chain links TRBV5-8 with TRBJ1-2; D might be TRBD1 (5 bases). This CDR3 region has 15 residues. The ends were cut back, 2 bases at V and 0 bases at J, with 11 bases in the middle. Looked up from germline, CDR1 is SGHTS and CDR2 is YDEGEE. The chain's CDR3 is CASSFRTPTNYGYTF. Here the CDR3 DNA reads TGTGCCAGCAGCTTTAGGACACCTACTAACTATGGCTACACCTTC.

Written as DNA, the CDR3 is TGTGCCAGCAGCCGTCGTAGGGCGGGGGGCTCATACTACGAGCAGTACTTC. Translating it yields CASSRRRAGGSYYEQYF. The rearrangement uses TRBV5-4 and TRBJ2-7; 8 bases line up with TRBD2. CDR3 length: 17 amino acids. Germline assignment: CDR1 SGHNT and CDR2 YYREEE (reference sequence). V lost 4 bases and J lost 3; bases outside the gene matches: 15.

The V and J genes are TRBV3-1 (or the pseudogene TRBV3-2) and TRBJ1-2, with 8 bases that match TRBD1. The germline CDR1 and CDR2 sequences are LGHDT and YNNKEL (reference sequence). The CDR3 sequence is 16 residues long. J gave up 3 bases and V 1 base, and 7 bases lay outside the gene matches. In DNA form, the CDR3 reads TGTGCCAGCAGCCAAGCGGACAGGGTGATGGACTATGGCTACACCTTC. As protein: CASSQADRVMDYGYTF.

This clone turned up a few times. The chain combines TRBV3-1 (or the pseudogene TRBV3-2) with TRBJ1-2, with 10 bases aligning to TRBD1. Losses at the gene ends were 6 bases for V and 6 bases for J; bases not matched to a gene: 4. The CDR3 consists of 13 residues. Germline-derived CDR1 and CDR2 are LGHDT and YNNKEL (reference sequence). The CDR3: CASRADRGNGYTF. The CDR3 region has the DNA TGTGCCAGCAGGGCGGACAGGGGGAATGGCTACACCTTC.

The chain carries TRBV6-1 and TRBJ1-3; D is unclear. The germline gives CDR1 MNHNS, CDR2 SASEGT. The ends were cut back, 0 bases at V and 2 bases at J, with 11 bases in the middle. CDR3 length equals 16 residues. CDR3 in amino acids: CASSEANRRAGNTIYF. CDR3 coding DNA: TGTGCCAGCAGTGAAGCGAACCGGAGGGCTGGAAACACCATATATTTT.

The rearrangement uses TRBV27 and TRBJ2-1; 10 bases agree with TRBD2. Germline values: CDR1 MNHEY, CDR2 SMNVEV (reference sequence). The junction had 4 bases not matched to a gene; V was cut back by 0 bases and J by 8 bases. The CDR3 is 15 residues long. Written as DNA, the CDR3 is TGTGCCAGCAGTTTATCGAGGCTAGCGGGAGATGAGCAGTTCTTC. Its protein is CASSLSRLAGDEQFF.